The subject of this entry is one T cell receptor beta chain. This sample is part of a study of blood T cell repertoires in COVID-19. CDR3 size: 14 residues. V trimming: 4 bases; J trimming: 6 bases; junction bases outside the gene matches: 2. Germline-derived CDR1 and CDR2 are SNHLY and FYNNEI. In the original analysis: Reference gene primer amplification yielded estimated nucleated cell counts. Profiling relied on immunoSEQ multiplex PCR, and the TCRdb table lists in-frame clones only, not all of them. That table is the source of V, J and clone size, and D and trimming were worked out from the DNA. The sample gives about 230,000 clones, over 75% of which show up once; 11% is in the top ten.

This receptor was identified in a man in his fifties or sixties with COVID-19, enrolled during active disease. The sample was peripheral blood. V gene TRBV2 combines with J gene TRBJ2-1; 11 bases line up with TRBD2. The CDR3 here is CASSGLAGINEQFF. The CDR3 DNA reads TGTGCCAGCAGTGGACTAGCGGGAATCAATGAGCAGTTCTTC.